This T cell receptor (beta chain) was captured in a study of T cells in Graves' hyperthyroidism and ophthalmopathy. Turning to the study itself: Initial diagnosis, before any treatment, was when peripheral blood was collected. Notes on the study in general: From stable hyperthyroidism, ophthalmopathy was set apart by a 13 V-J model. Blood also carried most thyroid clonotypes expanded above 0.001.

The investigators amplified TCR beta CDR3 regions from RNA transcripts. Using the HTBI primer set, a first-round RT-PCR was run on the TCR CDR3. One entry per CDR3 protein, called by TCRdb with MiXCR from the multiplex PCR reads. This table holds some 760,000 distinct CDR3 sequences, roughly 15% found once. With respect to this clonotype: Antigen: not known.

This CDR3 region has 15 residues. Trimming took off 2 bases at V and 0 bases at J, with 9 bases between the two ends. Germline values: CDR1 KGHDR, CDR2 SFDVKD. The chain is built from TRBV24-1 and TRBJ1-2; D is ambiguous. The sample was blood. The receptor was isolated from a young woman with Graves' hyperthyroidism. DNA of the CDR3: TGTGCCACCAGTGATTCCGGGATAGCTAACTATGGCTACACCTTC. Its protein is CATSDSGIANYGYTF.